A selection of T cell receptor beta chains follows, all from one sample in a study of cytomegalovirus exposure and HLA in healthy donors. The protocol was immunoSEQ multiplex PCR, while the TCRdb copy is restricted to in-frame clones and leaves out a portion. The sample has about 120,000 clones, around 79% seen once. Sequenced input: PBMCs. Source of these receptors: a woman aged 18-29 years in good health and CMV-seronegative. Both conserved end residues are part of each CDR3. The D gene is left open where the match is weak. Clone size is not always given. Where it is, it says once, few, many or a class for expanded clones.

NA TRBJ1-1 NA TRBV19 CASFFGNTEAFF TGTGCCAGTTTCTTCGGGAACACTGAAGCTTTCTTT
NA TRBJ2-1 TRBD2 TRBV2 CASSVGGRLFF TGTGCCAGCAGTGTCGGGGGGAGACTGTTCTTC
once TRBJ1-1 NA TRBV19 CATAGEGIEAFF TGTGCCACCGCGGGAGAGGGAATTGAAGCTTTCTTT
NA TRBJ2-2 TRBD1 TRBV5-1 CASSFSPGTGAGELFF TGCGCCAGCAGCTTTTCGCCCGGGACAGGGGCCGGGGAGCTGTTTTTT
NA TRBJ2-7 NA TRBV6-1 CAARSTGSPYEQYF TGTGCCGCCAGGTCGACAGGAAGCCCCTACGAGCAGTACTTC
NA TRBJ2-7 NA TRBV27 CASSLGQSYEQYF TGTGCCAGCAGTTTGGGGCAGTCCTACGAGCAGTACTTC
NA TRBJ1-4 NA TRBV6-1 CASSEPALTGPALPMKKLFF TGTGCCAGCAGTGAACCCGCCCTTACAGGTCCCGCCCTTCCCATGAAGAAACTGTTTTTT
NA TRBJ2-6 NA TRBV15 CATTRGGASGANVLTF TGTGCCACCACTAGGGGGGGGGCCTCTGGGGCCAACGTCCTGACTTTC
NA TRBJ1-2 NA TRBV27 CASSSYGRRDYGYTF TGTGCCAGCAGTTCCTACGGCAGGAGGGACTATGGCTACACCTTC
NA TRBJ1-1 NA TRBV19 CASSNPRVNLQGRNTEAFF TGTGCCAGTAGTAACCCCCGGGTAAACTTACAGGGTCGCAACACTGAAGCTTTCTTT
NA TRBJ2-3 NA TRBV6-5 CASRTRQIGDTQYF TGTGCCAGTCGGACAAGACAAATTGGAGATACGCAGTATTTT
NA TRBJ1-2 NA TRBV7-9 CASSLKGGREANYGYTF TGTGCCAGCAGCTTGAAGGGGGGGAGGGAAGCTAACTATGGCTACACCTTC
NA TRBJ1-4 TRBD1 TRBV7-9 CASSLGDRGRDEKLFF TGTGCCAGCAGCTTAGGGGACAGGGGCCGGGATGAAAAACTGTTTTTT
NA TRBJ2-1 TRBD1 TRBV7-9 CASSLLRTGNEQFF TGTGCCAGCAGCCTCCTACGGACAGGTAATGAGCAGTTCTTC
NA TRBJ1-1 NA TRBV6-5 CASSYSQGTNTEAFF TGTGCCAGCAGTTACTCGCAGGGAACAAACACTGAAGCTTTCTTT
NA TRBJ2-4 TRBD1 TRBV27 CASRTGGESPKNIQYF TGTGCCAGCCGAACAGGGGGCGAAAGCCCAAAAAACATTCAGTACTTC
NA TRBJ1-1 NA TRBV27 CASSRIVTLSTEAFF TGTGCCAGCAGCCGTATCGTTACCCTGAGCACTGAAGCTTTCTTT
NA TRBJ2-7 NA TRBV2 CASRPGTVPYEQYF TGTGCCAGCCGGCCCGGGACTGTACCCTACGAGCAGTACTTC
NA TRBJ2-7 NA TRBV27 CASSTRVPSEQYF TGTGCCAGCAGTACGCGGGTCCCCAGCGAGCAGTACTTC
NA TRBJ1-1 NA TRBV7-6 CASSLSAGGYTEAFF TGTGCCAGCAGCTTGTCAGCAGGAGGGTACACTGAAGCTTTCTTT
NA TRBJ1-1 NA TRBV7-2 CASSLSGGAIGVNTEAFF TGTGCCAGCAGCTTATCCGGTGGGGCTATAGGGGTGAACACTGAAGCTTTCTTT
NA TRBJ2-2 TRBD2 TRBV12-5 CASGFTGLAGATGELFF TGTGCTAGTGGTTTTACGGGACTAGCGGGAGCCACCGGGGAGCTGTTTTTT
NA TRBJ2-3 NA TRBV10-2 CASSVAPRTATDTQYF TGCGCCAGCAGTGTCGCCCCCCGGACTGCTACAGATACGCAGTATTTT
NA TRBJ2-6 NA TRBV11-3 CASSSGSGANGLTF TGTGCCAGCAGCTCTGGCTCTGGGGCCAACGGCCTGACTTTC
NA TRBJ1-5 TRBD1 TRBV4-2 CASSRPPDRALSGNQPQHF TGTGCCAGCAGCCGCCCACCCGACAGGGCCCTTAGCGGCAATCAGCCCCAGCATTTT
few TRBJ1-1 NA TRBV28 CATHRSNTEAFF TGTGCCACCCATAGGAGTAACACTGAAGCTTTCTTT
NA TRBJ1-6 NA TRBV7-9 CASSLQGSRNSPLHF TGTGCCAGCAGCCTTCAGGGGTCCCGGAATTCACCCCTCCACTTT
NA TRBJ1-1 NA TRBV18 CASSLPSKGGRSAEAFF TGTGCCAGCTCACTGCCATCGAAAGGGGGTCGAAGTGCTGAAGCTTTCTTT
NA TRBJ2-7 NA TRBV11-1 CASSQGHLEQYF TGTGCCAGCAGCCAGGGACATCTCGAGCAGTACTTC